This T cell receptor beta chain appears in the sequencing data of a study of T cell responses to AZD1222 COVID-19 vaccine. Broader study findings: Researchers report vaccine-associated CD4 TCRs spanning spike, with dominance at 160-218 and 743-854. Only after the peak T cell response were repertoires sampled. The sample set comprised mostly white British donors with more females, and clonal diversity was possibly underestimated.

The germline V gene has CDR1 LGHNA and CDR2 YSLEER. V lost 3 bases and J 1 base, leaving 24 bases between the germline ends. CDR3 length equals 19 residues. Using immunoSEQ multiplex PCR, the repertoire was profiled, and TCRdb retains in-frame clones only, with some absent. The top ten clones hold about 2.5% of a sample with approximately 200,000 clones, around 87% of them seen once. On this clone: The antigen is unknown.

This chain connects TRBV4-3 to TRBJ1-1; a weak D match, TRBD1 (5 bases). This clonotype was obtained from an adult in good health. The specimen was peripheral blood, collected on day 0 of MenACWY control vaccination. CDR3 in DNA: TGCGCCAGCAGCCAGGATCAAGGGATACAGGTCCCCGGGAACACTGAAGCTTTCTTT. Residues: CASSQDQGIQVPGNTEAFF.